This T cell receptor beta chain was sequenced in a study of blood T cell repertoires in COVID-19. Study summary: There were acute and convalescent COVID-19 samples, and they came from the United States, Italy and Spain. T cells, B-cell-depleted T cells, or PBMCs supplied cDNA or gDNA.

Under the authors' procedure: Amplification of reference gene primers provided the estimated nucleated cell counts. Profiling relied on immunoSEQ multiplex PCR, and the TCRdb table lists in-frame clones only, not all of them. V, J and clone size are taken as reported in that table, and D and trimming were inferred from the DNA itself. The sample has some 350,000 clones, about 90% seen once. Material for sequencing was peripheral blood. The receptor comes from a woman under 30 who had recovered from COVID-19.

The CDR3, as DNA: TGTGCCAGCAGCCTGCGGACAGGGGGTCAGCCCCAGCATTTT. Its translation is CASSLRTGGQPQHF. The genes are TRBV6-2 or TRBV6-3 and TRBJ1-5; 10 bases agree with TRBD1. Germline CDR1 reads MNHEY; CDR2 reads SVGEGT. V lost 6 bases, J lost 6 bases, and 5 bases stayed unmatched. The CDR3 has 14 amino acids.